This TCR beta chain was recovered during a study of long-term antiretroviral therapy in people with HIV. Study-level findings and limits: Unavailable data included ART adherence, viral resistance and therapy changes (switches in treatment). CDR3 length ranges were narrower in HIV repertoires than in controls.

Survey-level immunoSEQ v3.0 assays were run. Sequencing was performed with immunoSEQ multiplex PCR; in TCRdb, only in-frame clones are kept and a portion is missing. Seen here are 25,000 to 35,000 clones, approximately 83% observed once, and the top ten hold more than 7.5%. In this sample, this clone turned up a few times. Antigen specificity is unknown. Germline V lookup: CDR1 GTSNPN, CDR2 SVGIG (reference sequence). Between the trimmed V and J ends, which lost 5 bases and 2 bases, there was a span of 9 bases. CDR3 length equals 12 residues. Participants who had HIV were, without exception, treated in the United States.

This sequence was found in a man aged 30 to 45 with HIV. The V gene is TRBV30, the J gene TRBJ1-2, with a tentative D call TRBD1 (6 bases). The sequencing used unsorted PBMCs, collected 2.8 years after starting antiretroviral therapy. This chain's CDR3 is CAWEGGNYGYTF. The DNA of the CDR3 is TGTGCCTGGGAAGGGGGGAACTATGGCTACACCTTC.